Each of the 29 T cell receptor beta chains below was sequenced from the same sample in a study of CD8 T cells in ankylosing spondylitis. In TCRdb, the 5' RACE reads were re-called with MiXCR into one record per CDR3 protein. The profile shows 670,000 or so distinct CDR3 sequences, under 20% of them singletons. General study results and limits: Several highly homologous variants made up a TCR beta motif, and this motif appeared characteristic of ankylosing spondylitis blood.

These TCRs' antigens remain unknown. Material: blood, either unsorted or a sorted T cell fraction (not recorded which). The receptors stem from a male donor with ankylosing spondylitis.

This clonotype was seen more than once but under ten times. The chain has TRBV29-1 and TRBJ1-2; TRBD1 agrees at 8 bases. The germline gives CDR1 SQVTM, CDR2 ANQGSEA. The J segment lost 9 bases and the V segment lost 7 bases, leaving 7 bases of the junction unmatched. The CDR3 has 11 amino acids. The CDR3, as DNA: TGCAGCGCTGACAGGGGCGGTCGCTACACCTTC. It specifies CSADRGGRYTF.

The rearrangement links TRBV28 to TRBJ2-1; 10 bases match TRBD2. The germline V gene encodes CDR1 MDHEN and CDR2 SYDVKM. Germline trimming cut 2 bases from V and 9 bases from J; bases unmatched to any gene: 13. The CDR3 spans 17 residues. The CDR3 sequence: CASSLNTAGGPRSEQFF. The DNA for the CDR3 is TGTGCCAGCAGTTTAAACACAGCGGGAGGGCCGAGAAGTGAGCAGTTCTTC.

The sample holds a few counts of this clonotype. The chain recombines TRBV10-3 with TRBJ2-3; TRBD1 aligns across 10 bases. This CDR3 spans 13 amino acids. The V gene's germline CDR1 is ENHRY and CDR2 SYGVKD. After removal of 7 bases from V and 3 bases from J, the junction contained 1 base not matched to a gene. The CDR3 here is CAIMGQGTDTQYF. CDR3 DNA sequence: TGTGCCATCATGGGACAGGGGACAGATACGCAGTATTTT.

This rearrangement joins TRBV4-1 to TRBJ1-5; D gene unclear. The CDR3 loop spans 15 amino acids. CDR1 is MGHRA, CDR2 YSYEKL, per germline. Trimming took 8 bases from V and 3 from J, leaving 17 bases between them. CDR3 in amino acids: CASRSLSSFNQPQHF. Here the CDR3 DNA reads TGCGCCAGCCGCAGTCTTAGCAGCTTCAATCAGCCCCAGCATTTT.

CDR3 DNA sequence: TGTGCCAGCATGGGGACAGGGAGGACTGAAGCTTTCTTT. It yields the protein CASMGTGRTEAFF. The chain carries TRBV2 and TRBJ1-1; 9 bases are a match to TRBD1. The CDR3 totals 13 residues. Germline CDR1 SNHLY, CDR2 FYNNEI. J gave up 5 bases and V 7 bases, and 5 bases lay outside the gene matches.

This clonotype appeared once. The CDR3 nucleotides read TGTGCCAGCAGCCCCCCTCTGTACAGGGTTGATGGGGAGACCCAGTACTTC. Translated: CASSPPLYRVDGETQYF. The rearrangement links TRBV7-9 to TRBJ2-5, with D possibly matching TRBD1 (6 bases). V lost 5 bases, J lost 5 bases, and 24 bases lay in between. Germline V gives CDR1 SEHNR, CDR2 FQNEAQ (reference sequence). The CDR3 totals 17 residues.

This clonotype was detected a few times. This chain connects TRBV4-1 to TRBJ2-5; 12 bases align to TRBD2. Germline values: CDR1 MGHRA, CDR2 YSYEKL. V lost 6 bases, J lost 5 bases, and 13 bases stayed unmatched. This CDR3 is 17 amino acids long. The CDR3 sequence is CASSPVPSGGARETQYF. The CDR3 DNA follows: TGCGCCAGCAGTCCTGTGCCTAGCGGGGGGGCTAGGGAGACCCAGTACTTC.

J is TRBJ2-2 and V is TRBV28; 7 nucleotides agree with TRBD1. V lost 7 bases and J lost 7; bases outside the gene matches: 18. Germline V gene lookup returns CDR1 MDHEN and CDR2 SYDVKM. This CDR3 comprises 17 residues. The CDR3 protein is CASIPGGRQGFGGELFF. As DNA, the CDR3 is TGTGCCAGCATCCCCGGTGGACGACAGGGCTTTGGCGGGGAGCTGTTTTTT.

This clonotype was counted a few times. This rearrangement joins TRBV29-1 to TRBJ2-3; D unclear. Per the germline V gene, CDR1 is SQVTM and CDR2 is ANQGSEA. The CDR3 loop spans 14 amino acids. Trimming took 6 bases from V and 0 from J, leaving 13 bases between them. The CDR3 loop is CSVDRHASTDTQYF. The CDR3 DNA sequence: TGCAGCGTCGACCGACACGCGAGCACAGATACGCAGTATTTT.

The V and J genes are TRBV15 and TRBJ2-5, with a possible D match to TRBD1 (6 bases). The germline CDR1 and CDR2 sequences are LNHNV and YYDKDF (reference sequence). This CDR3 comprises 15 residues. Trimming shortened V by 4 bases and J by 5 bases, and 17 bases separated the two germline ends. The CDR3 region is CATSMDSLPRETQYF. CDR3 sequence (DNA): TGTGCCACCAGCATGGACAGCCTCCCACGGGAGACCCAGTACTTC.

This clonotype has a handful of counts. This chain uses TRBV10-2 with TRBJ2-7; D not resolved. Germline-derived CDR1 and CDR2 are WSHSY and SAAADI. The CDR3 runs to 14 residues. Trimming took off 8 bases at V and 2 bases at J, with 16 bases between the two ends. CDR3 sequence: CASGPKQNTYEQYF. CDR3 sequence (DNA): TGCGCCAGCGGACCAAAACAGAATACCTACGAGCAGTACTTC.

This clonotype was detected many times. The chain couples TRBV7-2 to TRBJ2-1; possibly TRBD2 for D (6 bases). Germline CDR1 SGHTA, CDR2 FQGNSA. V lost 3 bases, J lost 10 bases, and 13 bases lay in between. The length of the CDR3 is 13 residues. CDR3 in amino acids: CASSFFAAGEQFF. Written as DNA, the CDR3 is TGTGCCAGCAGCTTCTTCGCGGCGGGGGAGCAGTTCTTC.

V and J are TRBV2 and TRBJ2-2; D may be TRBD2 (7 bases). This CDR3 contains 16 residues. The V end lost 7 bases, the J end lost 0 bases, and 15 bases lay between the germline ends. The germline gives CDR1 SNHLY, CDR2 FYNNEI. The CDR3 protein is CASKFGGRANTGELFF. CDR3 bases: TGTGCCAGCAAATTCGGGGGGCGGGCGAACACCGGGGAGCTGTTTTTT.

This clonotype has only a few counts. The V and J genes are TRBV28 and TRBJ2-1; 8 bases fit TRBD2. This CDR3 region has 13 residues. CDR1 MDHEN and CDR2 SYDVKM come from the germline V gene. Unmatched junction bases numbered 9, after V lost 5 bases and J lost 12 bases. This chain's CDR3 is CASSPAGEDGQFF. The CDR3 nucleotides read TGTGCCAGCAGTCCAGCGGGAGAAGACGGGCAGTTCTTC.

V usage is TRBV6-5 and J usage is TRBJ1-6; possible D gene TRBD1, 5 bases. V shed 2 bases and J shed 1 base, with 12 bases lying between them. Germline CDR1 MNHEY, CDR2 SVGAGI. CDR3 size: 17 residues. The CDR3 DNA is TGTGCCAGCAGTTACGCCGTGCGGGGGTCCTATAATTCACCCCTCCACTTT. This encodes CASSYAVRGSYNSPLHF.

This clonotype appeared a few times. This sequence joins TRBV12-3 or TRBV12-4 and TRBJ1-3, with no clear D. V lost 2 bases to trimming and J lost 2 bases, with 7 bases between them. CDR3 length: 14 amino acids. The CDR3 DNA reads TGTGCCAGCAGTTTATTGAGAGCTGGAAACACCATATATTTT. This gives the protein CASSLLRAGNTIYF.

The chain links TRBV7-2 to TRBJ1-1, with 8 bases fitting TRBD1. CDR1 and CDR2 (germline): SGHTA, FQGNSA. The CDR3 spans 13 residues. The junction had 1 base not matched to a gene; V was cut back by 6 bases and J by 1 base. Here the CDR3 DNA reads TGTGCCAGCAGGGGACAGGAGAACACTGAAGCTTTCTTT. Translation: CASRGQENTEAFF.

The chain joins TRBV5-1 to TRBJ2-2; D is possibly TRBD1 (5 bases). CDR3 size: 14 residues. Germline values: CDR1 SGHRS, CDR2 YFSETQ. V was cut by 3 bases and J by 2 bases, with 8 bases left in between. The CDR3 bases are TGCGCCAGCAGCTCAGGGATAAACACCGGGGAGCTGTTTTTT. This sequence encodes CASSSGINTGELFF.

The V call is TRBV12-3 or TRBV12-4, the J call TRBJ2-7; TRBD1 or TRBD2 may be the D gene (5 bases each). This CDR3 spans 13 amino acids. The V end was cut by 10 bases, the J end by 2 bases, with 15 bases between. In DNA form, the CDR3 reads TGTGCCACCCGGGACGGGGAGACCTACGAGCAGTACTTC. Translating it yields CATRDGETYEQYF.

This clonotype occurred many times. This chain connects TRBV12-3 or TRBV12-4 to TRBJ1-4; 10 nucleotides match TRBD1. Trimming cost V 7 bases and J 5 bases; bases outside gene matches: 16. There are 18 residues in the CDR3. The CDR3 protein is CASTLRQGATLSNEKLFF. CDR3 nucleotides: TGTGCCAGCACCCTAAGACAGGGGGCTACCCTAAGCAATGAAAAACTGTTTTTT.

The chain couples TRBV18 to TRBJ2-3, with a weak D call TRBD1 (6 bases). Trimming took 6 bases from V and 0 from J, leaving 10 bases between them. In germline, CDR1 is KGHSH, CDR2 LQKENI. CDR3 length: 14 residues. The CDR3 DNA is TGTGCCAGCTCGGACACAGGGAGCACAGATACGCAGTATTTT. Its translation is CASSDTGSTDTQYF.

This clonotype was observed a single time. The chain uses TRBV6-2 or TRBV6-3 and TRBJ2-2; D is possibly TRBD1 (5 bases). The length of the CDR3 is 15 residues. V was pared by 7 bases and J by 2 bases, with 14 bases between. Germline CDR1 is MNHEY and CDR2 is SVGEGT. Here the CDR3 reads CASNTGALNTGELFF. Here the CDR3 DNA reads TGTGCCAGCAATACTGGGGCCCTAAACACCGGGGAGCTGTTTTTT.

The chain carries TRBV5-6 and TRBJ2-1; 8 nucleotides line up with TRBD1. The CDR3 has 16 residues. After removal of 5 bases from V and 0 bases from J, the junction contained 7 bases not matched to a gene. Germline CDR1 reads SGHDT; CDR2 reads YYEEEE. In nucleotides, the CDR3 is TGTGCCAGCAGTTACGGGACAGGTGGCTCCTACAATGAGCAGTTCTTC. Translation: CASSYGTGGSYNEQFF.

The CDR3, as DNA: TGTGCCAGCAGCTTAGGTGAAACCAGGGGTGTGGAGACCCAGTACTTC. Residues: CASSLGETRGVETQYF. The chain couples TRBV7-8 to TRBJ2-5; D perhaps matches TRBD1 (6 bases). CDR3 length equals 16 residues. Trimming shortened V by 1 base and J by 5 bases, and 17 bases separated the two germline ends. CDR1 and CDR2 (germline): SGHVS, FQNEAQ.

The chain couples TRBV7-9 to TRBJ2-5; weak D call: TRBD2 (5 bases). The CDR3 extends over 15 amino acids. V was shortened by 5 bases and J by 3 bases, with 16 bases between the two germline ends. Germline V gene data show CDR1 as SEHNR and CDR2 as FQNEAQ (reference sequence). The CDR3 loop reads CASSPRSGLEETQYF. CDR3 DNA: TGTGCCAGCAGCCCCCGCAGCGGACTGGAAGAGACCCAGTACTTC.

This clonotype came up a few times. This rearrangement joins TRBV4-1 to TRBJ2-7, with D maybe TRBD1 (5 bases). CDR3 length: 14 residues. Germline V gives CDR1 MGHRA, CDR2 YSYEKL. The ends were cut back, 2 bases at V and 1 base at J, with 9 bases in the middle. This chain's CDR3 is CASSQKTASYEQYF. The CDR3 coding sequence is TGCGCCAGCAGCCAAAAGACAGCTTCCTACGAGCAGTACTTC.

This clonotype was counted between two and nine times. The rearrangement links TRBV12-3 or TRBV12-4 to TRBJ2-1, with 8 bases matching TRBD2. This CDR3 region has 15 residues. After removal of 7 bases from V and 5 bases from J, the junction contained 10 bases not matched to a gene. The CDR3 spells CASTMTSAVNNEQFF. The CDR3 region has the DNA TGTGCCAGCACCATGACTAGCGCCGTAAACAATGAGCAGTTCTTC.

The chain carries TRBV20-1 and TRBJ1-1; D is unclear. Germline V gene sequence: CDR1 DFQATT, CDR2 SNEGSKA (reference sequence). The CDR3 length is 14 residues. The V end lost 5 bases, the J end lost 0 bases, and 13 bases lay between the germline ends. The CDR3 sequence: CSAFTTELNTEAFF. CDR3 nucleotides: TGCAGTGCTTTTACGACTGAGCTGAACACTGAAGCTTTCTTT.

This clonotype was observed many times. The J gene is TRBJ2-2, the V gene TRBV7-2; D remains ambiguous. The CDR3 consists of 15 residues. Deletions cut 1 base from V and 4 bases from J, with 10 bases between. Germline V lookup: CDR1 SGHTA, CDR2 FQGNSA. Written as DNA, the CDR3 is TGTGCCAGCAGCTTAGTTCTCAACCCCACCGGGGAGCTGTTTTTT. Translating it yields CASSLVLNPTGELFF.